The clone carrying this T cell receptor beta chain came up a few times. The PCR ran on 60 Vbeta and 13 Jbeta primers. Clones were sequenced by immunoSEQ multiplex PCR, and TCRdb holds only the in-frame ones, with some missing. This sample carries some 180,000 clones, approximately 9.5% of them seen once, and the ten largest clones take approximately 1.3%. This specimen belongs to a study of cytomegalovirus exposure and HLA in healthy donors. Sequenced sample: PBMCs. The TCR originated in a woman aged 25-40 years in good health and CMV-seropositive.

CDR3: CASSLQGNYGYTF. The CDR3 coding sequence is TGTGCCAGCAGCTTACAGGGTAACTATGGCTACACCTTC. V usage is TRBV7-9 and J usage is TRBJ1-2; D might be TRBD1 (5 bases). The CDR3 consists of 13 residues. Trimming took off 2 bases at V and 1 base at J, with 5 bases between the two ends. CDR1 and CDR2 (germline): SEHNR, FQNEAQ (reference sequence).